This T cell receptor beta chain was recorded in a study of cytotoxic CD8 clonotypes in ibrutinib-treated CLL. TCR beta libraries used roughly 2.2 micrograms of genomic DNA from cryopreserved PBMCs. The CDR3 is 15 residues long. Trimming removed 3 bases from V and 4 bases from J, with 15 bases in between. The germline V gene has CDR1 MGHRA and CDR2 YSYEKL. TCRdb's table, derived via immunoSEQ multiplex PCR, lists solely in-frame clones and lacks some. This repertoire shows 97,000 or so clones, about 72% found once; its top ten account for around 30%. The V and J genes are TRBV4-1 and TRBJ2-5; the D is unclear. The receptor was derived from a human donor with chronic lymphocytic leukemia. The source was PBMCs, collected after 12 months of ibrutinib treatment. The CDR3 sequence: CASSHPLRVPETQYF. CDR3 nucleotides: TGCGCCAGCAGCCACCCCCTCCGGGTTCCAGAGACCCAGTACTTC.